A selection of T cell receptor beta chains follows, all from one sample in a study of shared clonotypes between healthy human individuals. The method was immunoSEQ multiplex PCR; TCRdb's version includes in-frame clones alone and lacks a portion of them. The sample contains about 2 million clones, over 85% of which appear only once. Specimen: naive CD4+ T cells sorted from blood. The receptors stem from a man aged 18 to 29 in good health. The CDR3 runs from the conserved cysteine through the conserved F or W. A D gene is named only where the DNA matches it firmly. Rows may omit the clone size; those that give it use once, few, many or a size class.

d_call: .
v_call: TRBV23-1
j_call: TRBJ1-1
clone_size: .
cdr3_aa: CASSPPAGDPEAFF
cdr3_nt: TGCGCCAGCAGTCCCCCAGCGGGGGACCCTGAAGCTTTCTTT

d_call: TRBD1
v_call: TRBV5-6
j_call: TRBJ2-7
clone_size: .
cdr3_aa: CASSRQGSHEQYF
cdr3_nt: TGTGCCAGCAGTAGACAGGGTTCCCACGAGCAGTACTTC

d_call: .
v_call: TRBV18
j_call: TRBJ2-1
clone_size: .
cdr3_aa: CASSPPLAGDNEQFF
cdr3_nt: TGTGCCAGCTCACCGCCGTTGGCGGGTGACAATGAGCAGTTCTTC

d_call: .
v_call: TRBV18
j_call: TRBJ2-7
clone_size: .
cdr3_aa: CASSPGVGYEQYF
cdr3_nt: TGTGCCAGCTCACCAGGGGTGGGGTACGAGCAGTACTTC

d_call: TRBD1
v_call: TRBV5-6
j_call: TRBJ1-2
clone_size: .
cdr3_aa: CASSPLSPGQHFYGYTF
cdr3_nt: TGTGCCAGCAGCCCACTTTCACCGGGACAGCACTTCTATGGCTACACCTTC

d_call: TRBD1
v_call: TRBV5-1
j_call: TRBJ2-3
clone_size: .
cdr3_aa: CASSLVRQGSDTQYF
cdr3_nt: TGCGCCAGCAGCTTGGTGAGACAGGGGTCAGATACGCAGTATTTT

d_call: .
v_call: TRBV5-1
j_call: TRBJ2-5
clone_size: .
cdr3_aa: CASSLTGTETQYF
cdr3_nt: TGCGCCAGCAGCTTGACAGGGACGGAGACCCAGTACTTC

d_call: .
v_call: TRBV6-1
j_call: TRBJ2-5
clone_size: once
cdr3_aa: CASSLTGIPETQYF
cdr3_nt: TGTGCCAGCAGTTTGACAGGAATCCCAGAGACCCAGTACTTC

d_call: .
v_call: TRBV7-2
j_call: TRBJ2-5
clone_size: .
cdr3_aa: CASSLTSGAGQETQYF
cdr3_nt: TGTGCCAGCAGCTTAACCTCGGGAGCGGGTCAAGAGACCCAGTACTTC

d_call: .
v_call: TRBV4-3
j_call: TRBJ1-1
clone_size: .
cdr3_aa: CASSQVSRQSEAFF
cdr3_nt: TGCGCCAGCAGCCAAGTTTCGCGACAGAGTGAAGCTTTCTTT

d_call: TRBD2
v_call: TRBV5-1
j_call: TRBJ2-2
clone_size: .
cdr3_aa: CASSLTGGTLTGELFF
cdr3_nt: TGCGCCAGCAGCTTGACGGGAGGAACCCTCACCGGGGAGCTGTTTTTT

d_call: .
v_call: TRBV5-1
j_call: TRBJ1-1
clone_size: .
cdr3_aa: CASSLSEGNTEAFF
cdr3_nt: TGCGCCAGCAGCTTGAGCGAAGGGAACACTGAAGCTTTCTTT

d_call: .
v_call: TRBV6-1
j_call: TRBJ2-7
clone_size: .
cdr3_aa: CASHTVYEQYF
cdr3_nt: TGTGCCAGCCATACAGTTTACGAGCAGTACTTC

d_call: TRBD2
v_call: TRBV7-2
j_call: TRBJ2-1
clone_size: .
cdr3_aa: CASSSYLGLLSSAEQFF
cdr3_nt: TGTGCCAGCAGCTCATACTTGGGACTACTCTCTTCGGCTGAGCAGTTCTTC

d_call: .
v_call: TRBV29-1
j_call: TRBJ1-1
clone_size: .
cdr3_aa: CSVDRGGTEAFF
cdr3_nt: TGCAGCGTTGATAGAGGTGGGACTGAAGCTTTCTTT

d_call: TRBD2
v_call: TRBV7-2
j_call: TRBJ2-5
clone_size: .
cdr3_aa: CASSLVASGRARETQYF
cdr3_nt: TGTGCCAGCAGCTTAGTGGCTAGCGGGAGGGCTCGGGAGACCCAGTACTTC

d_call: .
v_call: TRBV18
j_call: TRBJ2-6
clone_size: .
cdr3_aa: CASSPPSSGANVLTF
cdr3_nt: TGTGCCAGCTCACCGCCAAGCTCTGGGGCCAACGTCCTGACTTTC

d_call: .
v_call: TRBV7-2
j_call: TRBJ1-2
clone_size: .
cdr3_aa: CASSLGRAVGGYTF
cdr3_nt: TGTGCCAGCAGCTTAGGGAGGGCAGTGGGCGGCTACACCTTC

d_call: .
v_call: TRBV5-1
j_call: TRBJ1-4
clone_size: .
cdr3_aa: CASSPRGGITTNEKLFF
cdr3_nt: TGCGCCAGCAGCCCCCGAGGGGGGATTACAACTAATGAAAAACTGTTTTTT

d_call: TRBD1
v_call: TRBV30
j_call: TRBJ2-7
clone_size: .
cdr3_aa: CAWSGGQGTTYEQYF
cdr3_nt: TGTGCCTGGAGTGGGGGACAGGGGACTACCTACGAGCAGTACTTC

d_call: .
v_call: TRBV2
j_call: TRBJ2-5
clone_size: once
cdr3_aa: CASSYRDGGTQYF
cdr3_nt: TGTGCCAGCAGCTACAGGGACGGCGGGACCCAGTACTTC

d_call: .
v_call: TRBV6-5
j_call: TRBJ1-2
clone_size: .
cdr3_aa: CASSYRAGQMGGYTF
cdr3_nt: TGTGCCAGCAGTTATCGGGCAGGGCAAATGGGCGGCTACACCTTC

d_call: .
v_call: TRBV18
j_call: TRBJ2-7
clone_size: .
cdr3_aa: CASSRTGSYEQYF
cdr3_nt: TGTGCCAGCTCACGAACCGGGAGCTACGAGCAGTACTTC

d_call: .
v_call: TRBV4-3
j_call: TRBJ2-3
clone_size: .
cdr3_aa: CASSHLEKDHTQYF
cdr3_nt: TGCGCCAGCAGCCATCTTGAGAAGGATCATACGCAGTATTTT

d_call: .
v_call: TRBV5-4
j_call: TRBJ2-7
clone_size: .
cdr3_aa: CASSVEGVGVYEQYF
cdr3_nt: TGTGCCAGCAGCGTAGAGGGGGTTGGTGTTTACGAGCAGTACTTC

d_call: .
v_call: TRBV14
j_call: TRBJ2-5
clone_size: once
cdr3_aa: CASSQSEETQYF
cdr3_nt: TGTGCCAGCAGCCAATCAGAAGAGACCCAGTACTTC

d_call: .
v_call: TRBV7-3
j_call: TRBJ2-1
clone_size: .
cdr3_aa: CASSLSLSNEQFF
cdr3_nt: TGTGCCAGCAGCTTAAGCCTCAGCAATGAGCAGTTCTTC

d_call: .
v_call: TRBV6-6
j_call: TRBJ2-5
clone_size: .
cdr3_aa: CASSSTLGPDTQYF
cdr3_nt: TGTGCCAGCAGTTCGACCCTGGGGCCCGATACCCAGTACTTC

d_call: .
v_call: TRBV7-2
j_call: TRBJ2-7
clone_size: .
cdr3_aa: CASSLARAGREQYF
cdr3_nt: TGTGCCAGCAGCTTAGCGCGGGCAGGGCGGGAGCAGTACTTC

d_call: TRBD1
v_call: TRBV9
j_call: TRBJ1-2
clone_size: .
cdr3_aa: CASSREGGAVVYGYTF
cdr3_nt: TGTGCCAGCAGCCGAGAAGGGGGCGCGGTGGTCTATGGCTACACCTTC

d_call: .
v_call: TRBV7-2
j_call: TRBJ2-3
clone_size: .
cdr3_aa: CASSLGARAYTDTQYF
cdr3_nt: TGTGCCAGCAGCTTAGGGGCCAGGGCTTACACAGATACGCAGTATTTT

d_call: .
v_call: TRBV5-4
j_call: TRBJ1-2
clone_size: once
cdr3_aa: CAYTRASYGYTF
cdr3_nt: TGTGCCTATACAAGGGCTAGCTATGGCTACACCTTC

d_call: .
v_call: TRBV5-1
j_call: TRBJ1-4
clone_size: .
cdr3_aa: CASSRAGQGSGEKLFF
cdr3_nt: TGCGCCAGCAGCCGTGCTGGGCAGGGATCCGGTGAAAAACTGTTTTTT

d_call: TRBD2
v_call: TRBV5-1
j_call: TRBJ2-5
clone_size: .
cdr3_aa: CASSLASGQETQYF
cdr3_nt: TGCGCCAGCAGCTTGGCTAGCGGGCAAGAGACCCAGTACTTC

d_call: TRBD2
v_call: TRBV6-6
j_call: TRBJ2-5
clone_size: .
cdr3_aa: CASSYRAGLGETQYF
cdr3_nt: TGTGCCAGCAGTTACCGAGCGGGATTGGGAGAGACCCAGTACTTC

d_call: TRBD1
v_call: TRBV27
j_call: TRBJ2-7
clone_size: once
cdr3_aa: CASSPTGTGGAEQYF
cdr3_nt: TGTGCCAGCAGTCCAACCGGGACAGGGGGCGCCGAGCAGTACTTC

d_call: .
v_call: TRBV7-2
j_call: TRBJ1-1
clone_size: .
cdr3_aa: CASSYMNTEAFF
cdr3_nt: TGTGCCAGCAGCTACATGAACACTGAAGCTTTCTTT

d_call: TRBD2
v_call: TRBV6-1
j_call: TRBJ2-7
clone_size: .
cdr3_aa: CASSESGLAGTEQYF
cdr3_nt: TGTGCCAGCAGTGAATCGGGACTAGCGGGCACCGAGCAGTACTTC

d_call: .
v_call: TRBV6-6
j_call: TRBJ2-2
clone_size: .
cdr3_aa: CASSLGLLNTGELFF
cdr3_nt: TGTGCCAGCAGCCTGGGACTGTTAAACACCGGGGAGCTGTTTTTT

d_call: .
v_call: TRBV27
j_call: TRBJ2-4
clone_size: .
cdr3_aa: CASTGLEQWTKNIQYF
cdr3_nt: TGTGCCAGCACCGGACTGGAGCAATGGACCAAAAACATTCAGTACTTC

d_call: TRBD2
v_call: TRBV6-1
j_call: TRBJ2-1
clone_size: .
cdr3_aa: CASSGSGGVDEQFF
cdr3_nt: TGTGCCAGCAGTGGGAGCGGGGGGGTGGATGAGCAGTTCTTC

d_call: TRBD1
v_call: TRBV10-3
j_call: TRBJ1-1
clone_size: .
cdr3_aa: CAISEFEGATEAFF
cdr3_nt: TGTGCCATCAGTGAGTTTGAGGGGGCCACTGAAGCTTTCTTT